This T cell receptor beta chain was documented in a study of PD-L1 blockade in urothelial cancer. The wider study: Researchers looked at the blood 3 weeks (second dose) and 6 weeks after treatment began.

Repertoires were generated with immunoSEQ multiplex PCR, while TCRdb's copy carries only in-frame clones and drops some. Found here are some 100,000 clones, 91% of them singletons; the top ten hold about 0.92%. The CDR3 has 13 amino acids. Germline V lookup: CDR1 SGHTA, CDR2 FQGTGA. V was cut by 8 bases and J by 0 bases, with 10 bases left in between. This chain uses TRBV7-3 with TRBJ1-1; D gene unclear. Specimen: PBMCs, collected around atezolizumab (anti-PD-L1) treatment. The sequence derives from an elderly woman with urothelial cancer. This CDR3 reads CASGQSMNTEAFF. CDR3 nucleotide sequence: TGTGCCAGCGGCCAGTCCATGAACACTGAAGCTTTCTTT.